This T cell receptor beta chain was identified in a study of blood T cell repertoires in COVID-19. Sequenced by immunoSEQ multiplex PCR; TCRdb stores in-frame clones only, minus some. The sample holds fewer than 450,000 clones, 88% seen once. V lost 3 bases, J lost 5 bases, and 6 bases stayed unmatched. The CDR3 consists of 14 residues. Per the germline V gene, CDR1 is KGHSH and CDR2 is LQKENI. The TCR originated in a woman aged 40 to 50 with acute COVID-19. The V gene is TRBV18, the J gene TRBJ2-7; 8 nucleotides line up with TRBD1. Sequenced input: PBMCs or T cells enriched from blood (not recorded which). The chain's CDR3 is CASSPQGASDEQYF. For the CDR3, the DNA is TGTGCCAGCTCACCCCAGGGGGCTAGCGACGAGCAGTACTTC.